This T cell receptor (beta chain) was identified during a study of a mutant IDH1 vaccine in newly diagnosed glioma. A word on this clone: Antigen: not known.

Only in-frame clones appear in the TCRdb table, and some are missing; sequencing was by immunoSEQ multiplex PCR. The sample holds some 56,000 clones, over 70% seen once. Germline CDR1 SGHRS, CDR2 YFSETQ. V lost 0 bases, J lost 2 bases, and 6 bases lay in between. The CDR3 runs to 13 residues. The time point was: week 47, end of study. A 20-mer mutant IDH1 peptide at 300 ug was injected subcutaneously with topical imiquimod. The chain employs TRBV5-1 and TRBJ2-7; no reliable D call. This TCR derives from a man aged 50 to 59 with glioma. This specimen was PBMCs, taken from a glioma patient whose treatment included an IDH1 peptide vaccine. The CDR3 protein is CASSLGSAYEQYF. The CDR3 bases are TGCGCCAGCAGCTTGGGGTCCGCCTACGAGCAGTACTTC.